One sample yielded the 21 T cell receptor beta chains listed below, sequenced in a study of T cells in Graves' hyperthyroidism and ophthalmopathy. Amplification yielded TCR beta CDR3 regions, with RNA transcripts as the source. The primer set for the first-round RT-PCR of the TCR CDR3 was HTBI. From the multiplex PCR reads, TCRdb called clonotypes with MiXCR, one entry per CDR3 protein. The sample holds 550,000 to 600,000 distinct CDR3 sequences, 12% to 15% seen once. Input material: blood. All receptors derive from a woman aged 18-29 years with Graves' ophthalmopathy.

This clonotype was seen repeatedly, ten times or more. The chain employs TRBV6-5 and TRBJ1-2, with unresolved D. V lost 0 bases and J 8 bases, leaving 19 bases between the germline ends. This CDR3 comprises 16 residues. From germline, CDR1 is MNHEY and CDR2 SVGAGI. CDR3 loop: CASSYSGQSPGWGYTF. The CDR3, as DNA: TGTGCCAGCAGTTACTCAGGGCAATCACCCGGCTGGGGCTACACCTTC.

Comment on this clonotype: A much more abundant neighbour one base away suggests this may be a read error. Written as DNA, the CDR3 is TGTGCCTGGAGAGCCTTCAGTGGAAGCTACGAGCAGTACTTC. Protein product: CAWRAFSGSYEQYF. This chain joins TRBV30 and TRBJ2-7; D is unclear. The germline V gene encodes CDR1 GTSNPN and CDR2 SVGIG (reference sequence). V was cut by 3 bases and J by 3 bases, with 15 bases left in between. The CDR3 is made up of 14 amino acids.

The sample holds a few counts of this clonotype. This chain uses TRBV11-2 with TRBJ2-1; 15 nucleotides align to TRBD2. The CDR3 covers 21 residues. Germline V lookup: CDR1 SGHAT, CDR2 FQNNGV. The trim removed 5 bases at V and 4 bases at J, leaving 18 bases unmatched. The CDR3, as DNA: TGTGCCAGCAGCCTGACCCCCCGGGGACTAGCGGGAGGTTCTTCATACAATGAGCAGTTCTTC. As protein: CASSLTPRGLAGGSSYNEQFF.

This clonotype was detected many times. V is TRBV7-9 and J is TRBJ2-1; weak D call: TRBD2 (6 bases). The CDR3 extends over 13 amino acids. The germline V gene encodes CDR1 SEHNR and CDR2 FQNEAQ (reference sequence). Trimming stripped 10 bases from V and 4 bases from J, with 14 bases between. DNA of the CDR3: TGTGCCACCACGCCCGGGACTTACAATGAGCAGTTCTTC. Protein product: CATTPGTYNEQFF.

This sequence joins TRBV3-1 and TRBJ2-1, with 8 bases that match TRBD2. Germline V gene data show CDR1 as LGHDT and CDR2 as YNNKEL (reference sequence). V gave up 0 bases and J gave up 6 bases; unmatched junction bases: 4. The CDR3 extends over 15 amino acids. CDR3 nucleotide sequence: TGTGCCAGCAGCCAAGAATCAGCGGGAGTCAATGAGCAGTTCTTC. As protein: CASSQESAGVNEQFF.

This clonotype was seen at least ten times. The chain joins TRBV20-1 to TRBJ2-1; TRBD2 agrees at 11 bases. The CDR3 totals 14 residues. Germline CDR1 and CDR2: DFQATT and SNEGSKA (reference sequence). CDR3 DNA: TGCAGGGTAACTAGCGGGAGCTCCTACAATGAGCAGTTCTTC. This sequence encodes CRVTSGSSYNEQFF.

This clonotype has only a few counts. The CDR3 is CASSVGTGFMNTEAFF. In nucleotides, the CDR3 is TGTGCCAGCAGCGTAGGGACAGGGTTCATGAACACTGAAGCTTTCTTT. The chain is built from TRBV9 and TRBJ1-1, with TRBD1 matching 8 bases. The germline CDR1 and CDR2 sequences are SGDLS and YYNGEE. Germline trimming cut 0 bases from V and 0 bases from J; bases unmatched to any gene: 4. The length of the CDR3 is 16 residues.

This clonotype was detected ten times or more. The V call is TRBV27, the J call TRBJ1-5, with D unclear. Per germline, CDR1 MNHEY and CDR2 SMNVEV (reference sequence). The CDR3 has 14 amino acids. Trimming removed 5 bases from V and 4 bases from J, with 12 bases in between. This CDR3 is CASSPLGLNQPQHF. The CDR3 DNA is TGTGCCAGCAGTCCATTAGGGCTAAATCAGCCCCAGCATTTT.

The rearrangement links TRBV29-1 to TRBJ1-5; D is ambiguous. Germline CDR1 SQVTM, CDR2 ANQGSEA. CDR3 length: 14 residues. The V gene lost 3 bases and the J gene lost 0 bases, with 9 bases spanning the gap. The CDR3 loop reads CSVDPQYSNQPQHF. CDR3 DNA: TGCAGCGTTGATCCGCAGTATAGCAATCAGCCCCAGCATTTT. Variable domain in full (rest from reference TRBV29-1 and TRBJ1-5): SAVISQKPSRDICQRGTSLTIQCQVDSQVTMMFWYRQQPGQSLTLIATANQGSEATYESGFVIDKFPISRPNLTFSTLTVSNMSPEDSSIYLCSVDPQYSNQPQHFGDGTRLSIL.

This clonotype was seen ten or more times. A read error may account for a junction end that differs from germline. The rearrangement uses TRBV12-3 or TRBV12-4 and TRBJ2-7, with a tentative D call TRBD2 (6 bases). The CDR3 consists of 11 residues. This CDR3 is CASSLGGTDHF. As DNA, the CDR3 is TGTGCCAGCAGTTTAGGGGGGACTGATCACTTC.

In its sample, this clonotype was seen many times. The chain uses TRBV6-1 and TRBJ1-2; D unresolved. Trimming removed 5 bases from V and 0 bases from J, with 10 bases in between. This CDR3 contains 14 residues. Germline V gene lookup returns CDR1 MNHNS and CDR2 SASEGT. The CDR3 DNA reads TGTGCCAGCAGTTACGGGAGTACTAACTATGGCTACACCTTC. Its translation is CASSYGSTNYGYTF.

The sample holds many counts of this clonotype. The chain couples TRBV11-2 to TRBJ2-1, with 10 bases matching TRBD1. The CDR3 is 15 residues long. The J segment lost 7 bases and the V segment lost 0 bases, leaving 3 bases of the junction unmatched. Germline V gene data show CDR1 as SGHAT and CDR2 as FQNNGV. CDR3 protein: CASSLDGTGANEQFF. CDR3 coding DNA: TGTGCCAGCAGCTTAGATGGGACAGGGGCAAATGAGCAGTTCTTC.

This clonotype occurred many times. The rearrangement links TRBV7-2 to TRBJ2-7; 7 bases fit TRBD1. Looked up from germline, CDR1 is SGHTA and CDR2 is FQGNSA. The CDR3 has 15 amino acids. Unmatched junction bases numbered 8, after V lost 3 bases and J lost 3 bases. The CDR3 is CASSLITGVDYEQYF. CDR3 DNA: TGTGCCAGCAGCTTGATTACAGGGGTGGACTACGAGCAGTACTTC.

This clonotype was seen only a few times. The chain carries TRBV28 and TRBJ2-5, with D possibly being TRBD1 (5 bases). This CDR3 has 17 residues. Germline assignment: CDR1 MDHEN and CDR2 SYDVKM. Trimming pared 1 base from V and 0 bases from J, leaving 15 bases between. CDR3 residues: CASSLYRTGTNQETQYF. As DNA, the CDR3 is TGTGCCAGCAGTTTATACCGCACAGGTACCAACCAAGAGACCCAGTACTTC.

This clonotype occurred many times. The CDR3 DNA is TGCGCCAGCAGCTTGACAGCTCCAACGGGGACAGATACGCAGTATTTT. Residues: CASSLTAPTGTDTQYF. The chain recombines TRBV5-1 with TRBJ2-3, with a weak D call TRBD2 (5 bases). Germline-derived CDR1 and CDR2 are SGHRS and YFSETQ. V lost 1 base, J lost 3 bases, and 15 bases lay in between. CDR3 length: 16 amino acids.

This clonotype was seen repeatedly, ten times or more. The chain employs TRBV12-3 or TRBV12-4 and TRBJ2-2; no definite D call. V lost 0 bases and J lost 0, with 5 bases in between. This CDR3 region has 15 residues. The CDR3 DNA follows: TGTGCCAGCAGTTTAGCGTCCCCGAACACCGGGGAGCTGTTTTTT. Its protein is CASSLASPNTGELFF.

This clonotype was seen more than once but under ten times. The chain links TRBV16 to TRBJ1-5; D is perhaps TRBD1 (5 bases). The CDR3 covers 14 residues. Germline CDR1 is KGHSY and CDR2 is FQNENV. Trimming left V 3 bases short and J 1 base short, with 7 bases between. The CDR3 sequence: CASSHTGSNQPQHF. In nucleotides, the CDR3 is TGTGCCAGCAGCCACACAGGAAGCAATCAGCCCCAGCATTTT.

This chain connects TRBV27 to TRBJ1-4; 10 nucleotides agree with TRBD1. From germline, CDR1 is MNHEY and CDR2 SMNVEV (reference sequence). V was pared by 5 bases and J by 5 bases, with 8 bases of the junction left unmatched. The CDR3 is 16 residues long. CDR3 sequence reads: CASSPTGGQGNEKLFF. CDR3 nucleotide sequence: TGTGCCAGCAGTCCAACCGGGGGACAGGGGAATGAAAAACTGTTTTTT.

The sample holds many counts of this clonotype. The CDR3 region is CSVSGTGGRNTEAFF. The CDR3 DNA is TGCAGCGTTTCTGGGACAGGGGGAAGGAACACTGAAGCTTTCTTT. J is TRBJ1-1 and V is TRBV29-1; 11 nucleotides agree with TRBD1. Germline trimming cut 5 bases from V and 1 base from J; bases unmatched to any gene: 6. This CDR3 contains 15 residues. The germline CDR1 and CDR2 sequences are SQVTM and ANQGSEA.

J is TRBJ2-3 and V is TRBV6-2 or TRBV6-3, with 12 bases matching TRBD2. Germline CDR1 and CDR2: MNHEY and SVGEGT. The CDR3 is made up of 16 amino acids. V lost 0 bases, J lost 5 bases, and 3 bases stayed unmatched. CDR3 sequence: CASSYSKGLAGDTQYF. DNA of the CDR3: TGTGCCAGCAGTTACTCGAAGGGACTAGCGGGAGATACGCAGTATTTT.

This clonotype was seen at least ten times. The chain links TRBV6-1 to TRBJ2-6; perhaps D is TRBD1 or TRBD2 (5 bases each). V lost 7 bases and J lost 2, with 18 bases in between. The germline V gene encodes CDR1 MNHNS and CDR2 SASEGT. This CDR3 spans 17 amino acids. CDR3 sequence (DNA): TGTGCCAGCACCAGGGAGTACAGAATCACTGGGGCCAACGTCCTGACTTTC. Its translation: CASTREYRITGANVLTF.